This entry lists 29 T cell receptor beta chains sequenced from one sample in a study of shared clonotypes between healthy human individuals. Profiling relied on immunoSEQ multiplex PCR, and the TCRdb table lists in-frame clones only, not all of them. The sample carries a few million clones, approximately 94% recorded once. Material: naive CD4+ T cells sorted from blood. The subset denotes: CD45RA+ positively selected. These receptor sequences come from a man aged 18 to 29 in good health.

V is TRBV12-5 and J is TRBJ1-2; 8 bases line up with TRBD1. The CDR3 contains 13 residues. Germline CDR1 is LGHNT and CDR2 is FRNRAP. V lost 4 bases and J lost 14; bases outside the gene matches: 12. Here the CDR3 reads CASGSYPDREVTF. The CDR3, as DNA: TGTGCTAGTGGTTCCTACCCGGACAGGGAGGTTACCTTC.

The chain is built from TRBV5-1 and TRBJ2-3; D call uncertain. Trimming shortened V by 5 bases and J by 0 bases, and 16 bases separated the two germline ends. Per germline, CDR1 SGHRS and CDR2 YFSETQ. The length of the CDR3 is 16 residues. CDR3 residues: CASRLSFGTSTDTQYF. The CDR3 nucleotides are TGCGCCAGCAGATTGAGCTTCGGCACTAGCACAGATACGCAGTATTTT.

For this clone: The junction differs from germline at one of its ends, possibly a read error. This chain joins TRBV30 and TRBJ1-3; TRBD1 matches 7 bases. CDR3 length: 14 amino acids. Germline CDR1 and CDR2: GTSNPN and SVGIG (reference sequence). CDR3 region: CAGSTGAFGNTIYF. CDR3 in DNA: TGTGCCGGGAGCACAGGGGCATTTGGAAACACCATATATTTT.

The chain recombines TRBV18 with TRBJ1-1; D uncertain. The V end lost 2 bases, the J end lost 7 bases, and 11 bases lay between the germline ends. Germline CDR1 reads KGHSH; CDR2 reads LQKENI. The CDR3 is made up of 13 amino acids. The DNA of the CDR3 is TGTGCCAGCTCACCAGGGATGTCCGTTGAAGCTTTCTTT. Amino acid sequence: CASSPGMSVEAFF.

For this clone: Distinct nucleotide sequences in the sample also encode this CDR3. The genes are TRBV6-1 and TRBJ1-4; a weak D match, TRBD1 (5 bases). In germline, CDR1 is MNHNS, CDR2 SASEGT. This CDR3 has 13 amino acids. Trimming cost V 8 bases and J 5 bases, with 12 bases left between them. As DNA, the CDR3 is TGTGCCAGCGGGGGAAGGCTGAATGAAAAACTGTTTTTT. Translating gives CASGGRLNEKLFF.

The V call is TRBV25-1, the J call TRBJ2-5, with TRBD1 identical over 10 bases. The end of the DNA is better explained by TRBJ2-7, so the J call may be wrong. The germline gives CDR1 MGHDK, CDR2 SYGVNS. The CDR3 loop spans 14 amino acids. The CDR3 reads CASRAGTGVYEQYF. CDR3 sequence (DNA): TGTGCCAGCAGGGCCGGGACAGGGGTTTACGAGCAGTACTTC.

This clone has just one count. The V gene is TRBV29-1, the J gene TRBJ2-3; 9 bases align to TRBD2. Looked up from germline, CDR1 is SQVTM and CDR2 is ANQGSEA. The CDR3 has 15 residues. J was trimmed by 0 bases and V by 5 bases; bases with no gene match: 6. DNA for the CDR3: TGCAGCGTTTCCCGGCTAGCGGGAAGCACAGATACGCAGTATTTT. Translation gives CSVSRLAGSTDTQYF.

This clone was counted once. The gene calls are TRBV27 and TRBJ1-2; D may be TRBD1 (5 bases). This CDR3 is 16 amino acids long. The V end was cut by 5 bases, the J end by 1 base, with 17 bases between. Germline lookup yields CDR1 MNHEY and CDR2 SMNVEV (reference sequence). CDR3 in DNA: TGTGCCAGCAGTCGAAAAACAGGAACCCTTAACTATGGCTACACCTTC. Translated, it gives CASSRKTGTLNYGYTF.

The chain links TRBV9 to TRBJ1-5, with D unclear. V lost 0 bases to trimming and J lost 10 bases, with 17 bases between them. This CDR3 comprises 15 residues. Germline V gene data show CDR1 as SGDLS and CDR2 as YYNGEE. The CDR3 reads CASSVGSQGYDPQHF. CDR3 sequence (DNA): TGTGCCAGCAGCGTAGGATCCCAAGGGTATGACCCCCAGCATTTT. The full variable domain, completed using reference TRBV9 and TRBJ1-5, is DSGVTQTPKHLITATGQRVTLRCSPRSGDLSVYWYQQSLDQGLQFLIQYYNGEERAKGNILERFSAQQFPDLHSELNLSSLELGDSALYFCASSVGSQGYDPQHFGDGTRLSIL.

The chain links TRBV19 to TRBJ2-5, with D tentatively TRBD1 (6 bases). This CDR3 has 14 amino acids. CDR1 is LNHDA, CDR2 SQIVND, per germline (reference sequence). V gave up 7 bases and J gave up 1 base, with 13 bases separating them. CDR3 region: CASNSGAGQETQYF. The DNA of the CDR3 is TGTGCCAGTAACTCAGGGGCAGGCCAAGAGACCCAGTACTTC.

The genes are TRBV5-8 and TRBJ2-5, with 12 positions matching TRBD1. V lost 4 bases and J lost 7; bases outside the gene matches: 8. Germline CDR1 is SGHTS and CDR2 is YDEGEE. This CDR3 contains 15 residues. This chain's CDR3 is CASSQGQGALGTQYF. The CDR3 DNA sequence: TGTGCCAGCAGCCAGGGACAGGGGGCCCTCGGGACCCAGTACTTC.

The chain uses TRBV30 and TRBJ2-1, with 9 bases that match TRBD1. The CDR3 sequence is 13 residues long. V shed 0 bases and J 9 bases; nucleotides not matched to a gene: 3. The germline CDR1 and CDR2 sequences are GTSNPN and SVGIG (reference sequence). The CDR3: CAWSVQGASEQFF. DNA of the CDR3: TGTGCCTGGAGTGTACAGGGGGCGAGTGAGCAGTTCTTC. The whole variable domain, filled in from reference TRBV30 and TRBJ2-1, reads SQTIHQWPATLVQPVGSPLSLECTVEGTSNPNLYWYRQAAGRGLQLLFYSVGIGQISSEVPQNLSASRPQDRQFILSSKKLLLSDSGFYLCAWSVQGASEQFFGPGTRLTVL.

This chain joins TRBV7-2 and TRBJ2-4; 9 nucleotides agree with TRBD1. Looked up from germline, CDR1 is SGHTA and CDR2 is FQGNSA. The CDR3 has 14 residues. V lost 5 bases to trimming and J lost 6 bases; unmatched junction nucleotides: 5. DNA for the CDR3: TGTGCCAGCAGCAGGGGACAGGGTGGAAACATTCAGTACTTC. Protein sequence: CASSRGQGGNIQYF.

The V gene is TRBV4-2, the J gene TRBJ1-4; D possibly corresponds to TRBD1 (5 bases). V lost 6 bases, J lost 8 bases, and 22 bases lay in between. CDR1 and CDR2 from the germline V gene are LGHNA and YNFKEQ. This CDR3 region has 16 residues. CDR3: CASSRQTTQVMEKLFF. The CDR3 DNA follows: TGTGCCAGCAGTAGACAGACTACCCAAGTTATGGAAAAACTGTTTTTT.

The CDR3 DNA reads as TGTGCCAGCAGCTTACCCGCGGCGGATACGCAGTATTTT. Translating gives CASSLPAADTQYF. The V and J genes are TRBV11-2 and TRBJ2-3; D call uncertain. The CDR3 covers 13 residues. Trimming removed 2 bases at V and 6 bases at J, with 9 bases between. Germline CDR1 reads SGHAT; CDR2 reads FQNNGV.

This clone appeared once. V usage is TRBV7-9 and J usage is TRBJ2-4; TRBD2 might be the D (6 bases). Between the trimmed V and J ends, which lost 1 base and 0 bases, there was a span of 10 bases. From germline, CDR1 is SEHNR and CDR2 FQNEAQ (reference sequence). This CDR3 region has 16 residues. In nucleotides, the CDR3 is TGTGCCAGCAGCTTAGATAGGGGACTAGCCAAAAACATTCAGTACTTC. Encoded protein: CASSLDRGLAKNIQYF. Supplemented by reference TRBV7-9 and TRBJ2-4, the full variable domain reads DTGVSQNPRHKITKRGQNVTFRCDPISEHNRLYWYRQTLGQGPEFLTYFQNEAQLEKSRLLSDRFSAERPKGSFSTLEIQRTEQGDSAMYLCASSLDRGLAKNIQYFGAGTRLSVL.

The rearrangement joins TRBV6-1 to TRBJ1-4; 7 nucleotides line up with TRBD1. Germline CDR1 reads MNHNS; CDR2 reads SASEGT. The CDR3 is 14 amino acids. The V and J ends lost 8 bases and 3 bases, in that order; junction bases with no gene match: 6. The chain's CDR3 is CASGTGTANEKLFF. CDR3 nucleotides: TGTGCCAGCGGGACCGGGACAGCTAATGAAAAACTGTTTTTT.

The rearrangement uses TRBV4-3 and TRBJ2-7; the match to TRBD1 covers 9 bases. The ends lost 0 bases at V and 4 bases at J; junction bases unmatched: 4. Germline V gene data show CDR1 as LGHNA and CDR2 as YSLEER. This CDR3 comprises 15 residues. CDR3 nucleotide sequence: TGCGCCAGCAGCCAAGAGGGACAGGGCTTATACGAGCAGTACTTC. It specifies CASSQEGQGLYEQYF.

This rearrangement joins TRBV11-3 to TRBJ2-3; the D is unclear. This CDR3 has 13 residues. The germline gives CDR1 SGHNT, CDR2 YENEEA. Trimming removed 3 bases at V and 5 bases at J, with 9 bases between. The CDR3 spells CASSLRTGDTQYF. DNA for the CDR3: TGTGCCAGCAGCTTGAGGACGGGAGATACGCAGTATTTT.

The chain has TRBV5-6 and TRBJ1-2, with 10 bases fitting TRBD1. The V segment lost 3 bases and the J segment 4 bases; nucleotides outside the gene matches: 9. The CDR3 spans 16 residues. Per the germline V gene, CDR1 is SGHDT and CDR2 is YYEEEE. In DNA, the CDR3 is TGTGCCAGCAGCTCCTACCCGGGACAGGGGACCTATGGCTACACCTTC. This gives the protein CASSSYPGQGTYGYTF.

Only one count was recorded for this clone. The chain joins TRBV9 to TRBJ1-6, with D unclear. V was pared by 0 bases and J by 11 bases, with 12 bases between. Germline loops: CDR1 SGDLS, CDR2 YYNGEE. This CDR3 has 14 residues. CDR3: CASSVVQDGTPLHF. The CDR3, as DNA: TGTGCCAGCAGCGTAGTTCAAGATGGGACACCCCTCCACTTT.

Notes on this clone: Other nucleotide sequences in the sample specify the same CDR3. The chain couples TRBV6-5 to TRBJ1-3, with D tentatively TRBD1 (6 bases). The V and J ends lost 6 bases and 0 bases respectively, with 9 bases between them. The CDR3 spans 14 residues. CDR1 is MNHEY and CDR2 is SVGAGI in the germline V gene. The CDR3 protein is CASRDSYSGNTIYF. The CDR3 DNA reads as TGTGCCAGCAGGGACAGTTACTCTGGAAACACCATATATTTT.

J is TRBJ2-3 and V is TRBV5-1; D tentatively fits TRBD1 or TRBD2 (5 bases each). The CDR3 consists of 15 residues. V lost 3 bases to trimming and J lost 2 bases, with 13 bases between them. Germline V gene lookup returns CDR1 SGHRS and CDR2 YFSETQ. The CDR3 loop is CASSYTGPSTDTQYF. The CDR3 DNA reads as TGCGCCAGCAGCTACACGGGGCCCTCCACAGATACGCAGTATTTT. Full variable domain (rest looked up from reference TRBV5-1 and TRBJ2-3): KAGVTQTPRYLIKTRGQQVTLSCSPISGHRSVSWYQQTPGQGLQFLFEYFSETQRNKGNFPGRFSGRQFSNSRSEMNVSTLELGDSALYLCASSYTGPSTDTQYFGPGTRLTVL.

This clone occurred once. The chain combines TRBV7-2 with TRBJ2-5; D might be TRBD2 (5 bases). Trimming removed 4 bases at V and 3 bases at J, with 12 bases between. CDR1 and CDR2 from the germline V gene are SGHTA and FQGNSA. This CDR3 region has 14 residues. CDR3 loop: CASSWEISEETQYF. The CDR3 DNA sequence: TGTGCCAGCAGCTGGGAGATATCCGAAGAGACCCAGTACTTC.

The chain employs TRBV5-1 and TRBJ2-3; 8 nucleotides line up with TRBD1. The CDR3 has 17 amino acids. Per germline, CDR1 SGHRS and CDR2 YFSETQ. J gave up 3 bases and V 3 bases, and 12 bases lay outside the gene matches. CDR3 in amino acids: CASSSEARGLLTDTQYF. The CDR3 bases are TGCGCCAGCAGCTCGGAGGCCAGGGGGCTTTTGACAGATACGCAGTATTTT.

The genes are TRBV11-2 and TRBJ1-2, with D unclear. Germline V gene sequence: CDR1 SGHAT, CDR2 FQNNGV. The CDR3 covers 13 residues. Trimming stripped 0 bases from V and 4 bases from J, with 6 bases between. The CDR3 DNA is TGTGCCAGCAGCTTAGAATTAGGCTATGGCTACACCTTC. Translated: CASSLELGYGYTF.

The chain is built from TRBV6-5 and TRBJ2-1; D ambiguous. V dropped 6 bases and J dropped 6 bases, with 6 bases sitting between them. The germline V gene has CDR1 MNHEY and CDR2 SVGAGI. The CDR3 contains 11 residues. CDR3 loop: CASRDVNEQFF. As DNA, the CDR3 is TGTGCCAGCAGGGACGTCAATGAGCAGTTCTTC.

The rearrangement joins TRBV27 to TRBJ1-5, with no clear D. CDR3 length equals 13 residues. V was trimmed by 0 bases and J by 3 bases, leaving 3 bases between them. Germline loops: CDR1 MNHEY, CDR2 SMNVEV (reference sequence). CDR3 DNA: TGTGCCAGCAGTTTATCTCCCAATCAGCCCCAGCATTTT. Translating it yields CASSLSPNQPQHF.

The chain recombines TRBV6-6 with TRBJ1-5, with D maybe TRBD1 (5 bases). From germline, CDR1 is MNHNY and CDR2 SVGAGI (reference sequence). V lost 0 bases to trimming and J lost 6 bases, with 15 bases between them. This CDR3 is built from 16 residues. The CDR3 DNA reads as TGTGCCAGCAGTTACTCCTGGGGGGAGGGGAGTCAGCCCCAGCATTTT. Translating it yields CASSYSWGEGSQPQHF.